Described below is a single TCR beta chain sequence and its context. The DNA is left out, because the CDR3 cannot be placed on it with certainty; the CDR3 is given as TCRdb lists it. The germline gives CDR1 SNHLY, CDR2 FYNNEI. From its first to its last residue, the CDR3 has 19 amino acids. These data are taken from a study of blood T cell repertoires in COVID-19. As for the study in general: Sources were T cells, B-cell-depleted T cells, or PBMCs; the material itself was cDNA or gDNA.

In the original processing: Estimation of nucleated cell counts was performed using reference gene primer amplification. The repertoire was sequenced with immunoSEQ multiplex PCR; TCRdb's copy has only in-frame clones and lacks some. V and J calls and clone size are as listed in that table; D and trimming were resolved from the DNA. Of approximately 85,000 clones listed, around 83% are singletons. This sequence originates from a woman older than 75 in a cohort sampled during active or convalescent COVID-19. The gene calls are TRBV2 and TRBJ2-7; the table's D call, TRBD2, has no DNA check behind it. Sequences were obtained from peripheral blood. CDR3 region: CASSSSHNFAGTSGKGQYF.